This entry describes one T cell receptor (beta chain). The antigen it binds to is not known. Per-nucleotide qualities are absent, and no much larger clonotype sits a single base away. The time point label of this sample denotes: blood 4 weeks post-SBRT, at nephrectomy. The label giving this sample's treatment or condition can be read as: 15 Gy SBRT to primary tumor, nephrectomy 4 weeks later. Samples were obtained from a clinical trial, in which 15 Gy stereotactic body radiation therapy was delivered to primary renal cell carcinomas and nephrectomy was performed 4 weeks later. To follow tumor-enriched clonotypes, peripheral blood was collected serially from radiation-treated patients at baseline and again at 2 weeks and 4 weeks after SBRT. Renal cell carcinoma with clear cell pathology was present in all patients. Genomic DNA for TCR sequencing was prepared using the QIAamp DNA Blood Mini Kit (Qiagen). The analyses included just those samples that passed every quality control check.

This entry belongs to a study of radiation and T cells in renal cell carcinoma (TCRdb year 2020). For context, the study as a whole: TCR beta sequencing covered 50 to 55 samples in total, comprising 25 or so tumors and about 27 peripheral blood samples. The last blood draw occurred 4 weeks after radiation, at the same time as nephrectomy. Across all 55 or so samples, 4 million to 5 million unique CDR3 nucleotide sequences encoding roughly 2,800,000 unique CDR3 amino acid sequences were identified.

The immunoSEQ kit was used, according to the manufacturer's recommendations, to generate TCR beta libraries from genomic DNA. To prepare libraries, a first multiplex PCR with proprietary primers was run, followed by a second PCR that added unique barcodes, and a bead cleanup was done after each round. Each sample batch included a kit-provided positive control reaction and a negative control reaction. The final libraries were assessed on an Agilent 4200 TapeStation D1000 ScreenTape, pooled by volume, and quantified by qPCR. Sequencing was performed on an Illumina NextSeq500 with a MidOutput 150-cycle cartridge, and 156 Read1 and 15 Index1 cycles were run with kit custom primers. The pooled library was loaded at 0.8 to 1 pM, with a roughly 20% PhiX control spiked in. In the original analysis: Vendor-processed data were analyzed in R, and a clonotype was defined as all T cells sharing the same CDR3 nucleotide sequence. In the clone abundance analyses, frequencies were normalized to the 10,000 most abundant clones in each sample. Before analysis, public T cell clones were removed, and these numbered fewer than five per sample on average. A difference in abundance of at least 32-fold between compartments was used to define tumor-enriched and baseline blood-enriched clonotypes. A beta-binomial differential abundance model was used to identify clonotypes that expanded or contracted between blood time points. Tumor-blood repertoire similarity was measured with the Baroni-Urbani and Buser coefficient, and groups were compared using two-tailed Wilcoxon tests in R. TCRdb took over this immuneACCESS table, retaining in-frame rearrangements with V and J assigned. Such tables are incomplete; in checked studies, under half of the missing clones stem from an unresolved V gene, and the remainder is unexplained. The D gene and trimming were derived from the DNA, and the V and J assignments and clone size from that table. The sample has around 170,000 clones on record, about 88% of them singletons. The ten top clones hold about 10% of the sample.

Here is what the overall study found, with its caveats: With a single-armed trial design, the study had no way to address how radiation dose or scheduling affects the TCR repertoire. Because pretreatment tumor biopsies were not available, the baseline intratumoral presence of clonotypes could not be determined. An increase in top tumor clonotypes in blood was observed from baseline to 2 weeks post-radiation, followed by contraction by 4 weeks, which was taken to suggest transient expansion of tumor-resident clones. Changes in the blood repertoire were not tracked past 4 weeks after treatment.

The receptor comes from a woman aged 45-65 years with renal cell carcinoma. Sequences were derived from blood, sampled from a patient whose treatment included radiotherapy and nephrectomy.

CDR3 sequence: CASSLGGQRINYGYTF. The DNA reads as follows: TGTGCCAGCAGCTTAGGTGGACAGCGAATTAACTATGGCTACACCTTC. The V and J genes are TRBV11-2 and TRBJ1-2, with TRBD1 as a weak D call on 6 bases. Taken from cysteine to phenylalanine, the CDR3 has 16 residues. Only the CDR3 region is kept as DNA, spanning 48 bases read in frame from base 1. The CDR1 and CDR2 encoded by the germline V gene are SGHAT and FQNNGV. V sheds 1 base and J sheds 1 base, leaving 13 bases between their ends.